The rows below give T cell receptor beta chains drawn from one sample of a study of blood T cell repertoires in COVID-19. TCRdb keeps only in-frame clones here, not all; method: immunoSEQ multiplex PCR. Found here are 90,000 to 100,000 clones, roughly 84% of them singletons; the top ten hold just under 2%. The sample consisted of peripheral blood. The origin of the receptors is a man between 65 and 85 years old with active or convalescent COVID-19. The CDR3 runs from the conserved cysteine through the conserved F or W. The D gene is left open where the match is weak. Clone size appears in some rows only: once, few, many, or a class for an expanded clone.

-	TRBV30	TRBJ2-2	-	TGTGCCTGGGCCCCGGGGACCGGGGAGCTGTTTTTT	CAWAPGTGELFF
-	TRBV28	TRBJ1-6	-	TGTGCCAGCAAACGATGGGGGCAAGGGGATTCACCCCTCCACTTT	CASKRWGQGDSPLHF
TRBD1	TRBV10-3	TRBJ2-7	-	TGTGCCATCAGTCCCAGACAGGGGTCCTACGAGCAGTACTTC	CAISPRQGSYEQYF
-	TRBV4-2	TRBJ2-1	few	TGTGCCAGCAGCCAAGAGGGCGAAGACTACAATGAGCAGTTCTTC	CASSQEGEDYNEQFF
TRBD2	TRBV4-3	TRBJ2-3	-	TGCGCCAGCAGCCAAGACCCTAGCGGGGCGACCACAGATACGCAGTATTTT	CASSQDPSGATTDTQYF
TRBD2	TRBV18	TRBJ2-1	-	TGTGCCAGCTCACCAGGGGCTAGCGGGCTCTACAATGAGCAGTTCTTC	CASSPGASGLYNEQFF
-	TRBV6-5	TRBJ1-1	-	TGTGCCAGCAGTTATAATTACTTACAGAGTGAAGCTTTCTTT	CASSYNYLQSEAFF
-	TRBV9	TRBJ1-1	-	TGTGCCAGCACCCCTCCCGGAGGGCGGAGGAACACTGAAGCTTTCTTT	CASTPPGGRRNTEAFF
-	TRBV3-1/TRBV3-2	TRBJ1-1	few	TGTGCCAGCAGCGTGGGTGGGCGAGCTTTCTTT	CASSVGGRAFF
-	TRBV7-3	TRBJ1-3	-	TGTGCCAGCAGTTCCCAGGGAGGGGACTCTGGAAACACCATATATTTT	CASSSQGGDSGNTIYF
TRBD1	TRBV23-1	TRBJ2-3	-	TGCGCCAGCAGTCTTCGACAGGGATGCACAGATACGCAGTATTTT	CASSLRQGCTDTQYF
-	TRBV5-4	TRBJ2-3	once	TGTGCCAGCAGCTTTACAGGGACAGATACGCAGTATTTT	CASSFTGTDTQYF
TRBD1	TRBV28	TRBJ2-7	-	TGTGCCAGCAGTCTTCTCCCGGGACAGGGCCCATCCGAGCAGTACTTC	CASSLLPGQGPSEQYF
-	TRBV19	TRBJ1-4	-	TGTGCCACTCGGACAGTATTAAATGAAAAACTGTTTTTT	CATRTVLNEKLFF
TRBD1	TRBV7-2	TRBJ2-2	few	TGTGCCAGCGAAGGGACAGGGGTCGGGGAGCTGTTTTTT	CASEGTGVGELFF
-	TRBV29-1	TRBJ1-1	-	TGCAGCCCAGAGGGCACTGAAGCTTTCTTT	CSPEGTEAFF
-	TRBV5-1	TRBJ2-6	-	TGCGCCAGCAGCTTGGCCGAGGGCTCTGGGGCCAACGTCCTGACTTTC	CASSLAEGSGANVLTF
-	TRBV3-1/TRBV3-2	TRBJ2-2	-	TGTGCCAGCAGCCGCGGACTCAACACCGGGGAGCTGTTTTTT	CASSRGLNTGELFF
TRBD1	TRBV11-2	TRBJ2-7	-	TGTGCCAGCAGCTTGGACAGGGGGCACTACGAGCAGTACTTC	CASSLDRGHYEQYF
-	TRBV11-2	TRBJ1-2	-	TGTGCCAGCAGTTTTGACAGGCCATATGGCTACACCTTC	CASSFDRPYGYTF
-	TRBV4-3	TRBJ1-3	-	TGCGCCAGCAGCCAAGCCCGACAAAGCTCTGGAAACACCATATATTTT	CASSQARQSSGNTIYF
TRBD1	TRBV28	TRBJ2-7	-	TGTGCCAGCAGGTCGGGGACAGGGACGGTCTACGAGCAGTACTTC	CASRSGTGTVYEQYF
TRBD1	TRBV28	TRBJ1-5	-	TGTGCCAGCAGTTTGTACAGGGGGCGAGGTCAGCCCCAGCATTTT	CASSLYRGRGQPQHF
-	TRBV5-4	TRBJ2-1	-	TGTGCCAGCAGCTTGGTACAAAACAATGAGCAGTTCTTC	CASSLVQNNEQFF
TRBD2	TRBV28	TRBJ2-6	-	TGTGCCAGCAGCTCCCCACTAGCGGGGGGGCTTTTTGGGGCCAACGTCCTGACTTTC	CASSSPLAGGLFGANVLTF
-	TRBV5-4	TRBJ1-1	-	TGTGCCAGCAGCTTGGCAGGGTCTGACACTGAAGCTTTCTTT	CASSLAGSDTEAFF
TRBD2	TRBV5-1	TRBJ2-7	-	TGCGCCAGCAGTCGAGTGGGACTAGCGGGGTTCGAGCAGTACTTC	CASSRVGLAGFEQYF
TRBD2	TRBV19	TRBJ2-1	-	TGTGCCAGTAGTTCACGGGGTGCGGGGGGGAGTTACAATGAGCAGTTCTTC	CASSSRGAGGSYNEQFF
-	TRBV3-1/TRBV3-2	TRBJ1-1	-	TGTGCCAGCAGCCAGTACTTAAGAGACACTGAAGCTTTCTTT	CASSQYLRDTEAFF
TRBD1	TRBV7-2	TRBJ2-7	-	TGTGCCAGCAGATTAAATACAGGGGGCTCCTACGAGCAGTACTTC	CASRLNTGGSYEQYF